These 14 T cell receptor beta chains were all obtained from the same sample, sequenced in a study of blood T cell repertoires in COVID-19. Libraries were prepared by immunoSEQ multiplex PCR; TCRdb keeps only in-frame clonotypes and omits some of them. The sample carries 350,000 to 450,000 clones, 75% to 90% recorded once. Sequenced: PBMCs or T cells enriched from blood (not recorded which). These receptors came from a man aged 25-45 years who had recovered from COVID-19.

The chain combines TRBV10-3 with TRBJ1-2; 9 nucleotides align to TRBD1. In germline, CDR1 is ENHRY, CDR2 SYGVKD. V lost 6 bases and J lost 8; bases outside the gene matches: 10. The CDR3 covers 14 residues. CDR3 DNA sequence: TGTGCCATCAGCTGGGACAGGGAATGGAGGGGCTACACCTTC. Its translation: CAISWDREWRGYTF.

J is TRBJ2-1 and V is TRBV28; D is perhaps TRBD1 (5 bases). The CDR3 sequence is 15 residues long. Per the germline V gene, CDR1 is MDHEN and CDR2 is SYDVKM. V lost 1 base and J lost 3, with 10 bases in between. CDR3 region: CASSLSQGGYNEQFF. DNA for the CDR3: TGTGCCAGCAGTTTATCTCAGGGCGGCTACAATGAGCAGTTCTTC. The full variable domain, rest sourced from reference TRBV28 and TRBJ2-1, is DVKVTQSSRYLVKRTGEKVFLECVQDMDHENMFWYRQDPGLGLRLIYFSYDVKMKEKGDIPEGYSVSREKKERFSLILESASTNQTSMYLCASSLSQGGYNEQFFGPGTRLTVL.

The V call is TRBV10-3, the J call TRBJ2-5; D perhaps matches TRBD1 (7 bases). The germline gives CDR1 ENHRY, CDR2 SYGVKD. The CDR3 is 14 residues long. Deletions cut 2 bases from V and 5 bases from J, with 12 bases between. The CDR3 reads CAISEDRAGETQYF. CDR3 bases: TGTGCCATCAGTGAGGACAGGGCGGGGGAGACCCAGTACTTC.

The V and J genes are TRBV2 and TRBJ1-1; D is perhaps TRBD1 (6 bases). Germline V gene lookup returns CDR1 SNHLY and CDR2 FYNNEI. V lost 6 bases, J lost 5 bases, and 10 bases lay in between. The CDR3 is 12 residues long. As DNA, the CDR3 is TGTGCCAGCAGACAGGGAGAAACTGAAGCTTTCTTT. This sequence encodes CASRQGETEAFF.

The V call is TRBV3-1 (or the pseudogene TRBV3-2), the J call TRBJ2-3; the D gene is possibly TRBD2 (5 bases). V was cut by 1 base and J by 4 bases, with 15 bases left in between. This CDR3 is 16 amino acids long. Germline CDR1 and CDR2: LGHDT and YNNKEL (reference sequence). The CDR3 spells CASSQVLLAQSDTQYF. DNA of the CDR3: TGTGCCAGCAGCCAAGTTTTGTTAGCGCAGTCAGATACGCAGTATTTT.

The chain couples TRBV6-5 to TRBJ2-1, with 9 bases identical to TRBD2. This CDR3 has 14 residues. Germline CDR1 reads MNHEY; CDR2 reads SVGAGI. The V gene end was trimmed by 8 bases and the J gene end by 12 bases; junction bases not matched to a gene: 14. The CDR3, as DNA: TGTGCCAGCTCCTTAGCGGGGGATGGTTTCGGGCAGTTCTTC. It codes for CASSLAGDGFGQFF.

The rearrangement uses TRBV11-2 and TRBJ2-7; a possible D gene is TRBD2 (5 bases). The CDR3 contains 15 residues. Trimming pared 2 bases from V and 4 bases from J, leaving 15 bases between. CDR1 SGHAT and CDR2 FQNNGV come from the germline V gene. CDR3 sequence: CASSLYRAGEYEQYF. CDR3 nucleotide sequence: TGTGCCAGCAGCTTATACCGGGCCGGGGAGTACGAGCAGTACTTC.

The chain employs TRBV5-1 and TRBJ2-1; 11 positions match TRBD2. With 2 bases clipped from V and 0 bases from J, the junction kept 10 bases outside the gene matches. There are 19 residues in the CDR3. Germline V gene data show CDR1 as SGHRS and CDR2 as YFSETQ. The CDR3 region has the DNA TGCGCCAGCAGCTTCCGAGGGGCTAGCGGGAGGCCCTCCTACAATGAGCAGTTCTTC. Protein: CASSFRGASGRPSYNEQFF.

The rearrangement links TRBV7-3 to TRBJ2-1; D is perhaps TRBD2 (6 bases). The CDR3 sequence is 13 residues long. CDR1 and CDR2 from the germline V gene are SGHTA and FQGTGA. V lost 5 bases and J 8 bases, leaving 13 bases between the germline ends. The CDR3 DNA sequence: TGTGCCAGCAGCACGACTAGTTTCCATGAGCAGTTCTTC. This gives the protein CASSTTSFHEQFF.

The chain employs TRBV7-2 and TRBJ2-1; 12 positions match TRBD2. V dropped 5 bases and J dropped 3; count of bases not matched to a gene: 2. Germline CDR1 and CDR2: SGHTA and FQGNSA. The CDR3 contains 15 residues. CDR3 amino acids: CASSVGLAGYNEQFF. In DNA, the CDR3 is TGTGCCAGCAGCGTGGGACTAGCGGGCTACAATGAGCAGTTCTTC.

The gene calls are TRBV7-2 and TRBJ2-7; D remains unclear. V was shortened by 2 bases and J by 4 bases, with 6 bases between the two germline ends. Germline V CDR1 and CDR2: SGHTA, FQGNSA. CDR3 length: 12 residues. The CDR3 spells CASSLWRYEQYF. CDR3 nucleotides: TGTGCCAGCAGCTTATGGCGGTACGAGCAGTACTTC.

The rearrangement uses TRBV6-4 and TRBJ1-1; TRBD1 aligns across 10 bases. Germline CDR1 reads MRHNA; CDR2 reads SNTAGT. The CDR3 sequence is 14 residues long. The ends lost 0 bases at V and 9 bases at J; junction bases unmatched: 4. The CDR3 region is CASSDSPGQGKAFF. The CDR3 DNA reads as TGTGCCAGCAGTGACTCCCCGGGACAGGGGAAAGCTTTCTTT.

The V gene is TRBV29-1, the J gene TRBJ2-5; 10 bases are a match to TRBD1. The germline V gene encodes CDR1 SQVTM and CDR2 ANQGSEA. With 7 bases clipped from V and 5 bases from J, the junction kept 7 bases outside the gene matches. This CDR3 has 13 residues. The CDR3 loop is CSALTGGSETQYF. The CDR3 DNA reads TGCAGCGCCTTGACAGGGGGCAGCGAGACCCAGTACTTC.

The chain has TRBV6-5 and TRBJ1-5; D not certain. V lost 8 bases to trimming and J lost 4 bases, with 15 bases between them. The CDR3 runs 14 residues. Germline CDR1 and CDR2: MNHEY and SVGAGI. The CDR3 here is CASGGQLGNQPQHF. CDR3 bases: TGTGCCAGCGGCGGGCAGCTGGGGAATCAGCCCCAGCATTTT.